This T cell receptor beta chain originates from a study of spatial heterogeneity in lung cancer. This clonotype was seen ten or more times. This CDR3 region has 15 residues. Trimming removed 5 bases at V and 1 base at J, with 12 bases between. Germline loops: CDR1 SNHLY, CDR2 FYNNEI. The time point is: sample taken at primary tumor resection. Unsorted whole RNA from tumor, nontumor lung or frozen PBMC underwent sequencing. TCR cDNA molecules each had a unique molecular identifier. TCRdb reanalysed the 5' RACE reads using MiXCR and keeps one entry per CDR3 protein. This sample carries about 17,000 distinct CDR3 sequences, roughly 23% of them seen once, and the ten largest clones take under 20%.

This chain connects TRBV2 to TRBJ2-1, with D perhaps matching TRBD1 or TRBD2 (5 bases each). Material: PBMCs, obtained at surgery. The receptor's source is a female donor with early-stage non-small cell lung cancer. CDR3 sequence (DNA): TGTGCCAGCAGTTCGGGAAGGGGATCCTACAATGAGCAGTTCTTC. Its protein is CASSSGRGSYNEQFF. Filled out from reference TRBV2 and TRBJ2-1, the complete variable domain reads EPEVTQTPSHQVTQMGQEVILRCVPISNHLYFYWYRQILGQKVEFLVSFYNNEISEKSEIFDDQFSVERPDGSNFTLKIRSTKLEDSAMYFCASSSGRGSYNEQFFGPGTRLTVL.